This entry is about one T cell receptor beta chain. The CDR3 runs 12 residues. Trimming took 0 bases from V and 7 from J, leaving 9 bases between them. Germline CDR1 is SQVTM and CDR2 is ANQGSEA. Time point denoted: patch test 2, 6 weeks after DPC sensitization. Treatment defined: therapeutic diphenylcyclopropenone sensitization with weekly scalp DPC. The data are from a study of human T cells and chemical hapten exposure. Looking at the study overall: Across the whole study, which lasted approximately 5.5 months, patients were given diphenylcyclopropenone on the scalp once a week.

Using its own MiXCR run on the RACE reads, TCRdb lists one record per CDR3 protein. This table holds 20,000 to 30,000 distinct CDR3 sequences, over 8.5% found once. The sample in question was whole blood, obtained in connection with sensitization to the hapten diphenylcyclopropenone (DPC). The gene calls are TRBV29-1 and TRBJ1-2, with a possible D match to TRBD1 (5 bases). The receptor was isolated from a man aged 25 to 40 with alopecia areata. Some clones in this sample may be carry-over from other donors' samples. Here the CDR3 DNA reads TGCAGCGTTGAAGAGCCAGGGCTTGGCTACACCTTC. Protein product: CSVEEPGLGYTF.